This T cell receptor beta chain was sequenced during a study of T-cell memory formation after mild COVID-19. TCRdb itself ran the 5' RACE reads through MiXCR, one entry per CDR3 protein. There are 550,000 to 600,000 distinct CDR3 sequences in the sample; less than 25% occur only once, and roughly 9.1% lies in the top ten. This CDR3 contains 11 residues. Germline CDR1 SQVTM, CDR2 ANQGSEA. Trimming stripped 3 bases from V and 10 bases from J, with 12 bases between. The TCR sequence derives from an adult woman who had mild COVID-19 (a few samples of this study predate the infection). Cell type and time point are not known. J is TRBJ2-5 and V is TRBV29-1; no clear D. Material: PBMCs or a T cell subset sorted from them (not recorded which). The CDR3 spells CSVDKGGVQYF. The CDR3 DNA follows: TGCAGCGTTGATAAGGGTGGTGTCCAGTACTTC.